The T cell receptor (beta chain) under discussion was sequenced for a study of T cells in localized non-small cell lung cancer (dated by TCRdb to the early 2020s). Concerning the study at large: The study analyzed T cell repertoires of over 200 early-stage NSCLC patients, comparing tumors and uninvolved tumor-adjacent lungs. The cohort consisted of about 240 treatment-naive NSCLC patients whose localized lung tumors had been resected. NSCLC patients had a mean age of around 66 years, and 129 were male and 85 to 110 female.

TCR beta CDR3 regions were sequenced from DNA using the immunoSEQ Assay. In the source study's methods: T cell density was computed as TCR beta template counts normalized to usable DNA estimated by amplifying housekeeping genes. Richness was estimated with the preseqR package, extrapolating to 400,000 templates for PBMC samples and 120,000 templates for tissue samples. Clonality was taken to be one minus Pielou's evenness. To identify tissue-enriched TCRs, differential abundance testing was run on productive amino-acid clonotypes with a minimum total count of 5 and an alpha of 0.1. Repertoire overlap between compartments was quantified with the Jaccard Index and Morisita Overlap Index. TCR beta CDR3s were clustered by GLIPH together with public tetramer-defined viral CDR3s, and at least three viral sequences plus V-gene enrichment were required for viral motifs. Held by TCRdb, this immuneACCESS table contains in-frame sequences only and omits some clones. Under half of the omission traces to an unresolved V gene where checked; the cause of the rest is unknown. That table is the source of V, J and clone size, and D and trimming were worked out from the DNA. In this sample the table shows more than 15,000 clones, roughly nine tenths of which occur a single time. The leading ten clones occupy approximately 2.7% of the sample.

On the study overall, not on this receptor specifically: Because the study design was exploratory, TCR variables were selected using unadjusted p-values without false-discovery rate correction. Higher T cell density in blood was associated with longer overall survival, whereas higher clonality in adjacent lung was associated with shorter survival. The highest T cell clonality was observed in uninvolved tumor-adjacent lung, where clonality exceeded that of tumor, suggesting that antigenic responses were more focused in uninvolved tumor-adjacent lung. Of the top 100 tumor clones, a median of approximately 60 were detected in paired uninvolved adjacent lung; around 27 were also among that lung's top 100. Because multi-region tumor sequencing was not performed, intratumor heterogeneity could not be ruled out.

V gives up 5 bases and J gives up 2 bases, and the segment between their germline ends measures 11 bases. The CDR3 runs 14 residues from the cysteine to the phenylalanine. Solely the CDR3 DNA is kept, with 42 bases framed from the first base. CDR1 and CDR2 are drawn from the germline V gene (reference sequence): SGHNT, YYREEE. This clone was picked up one time. Its binding antigen is unknown. Per-base qualities were not stored, and no clone one base away is much larger. At diagnosis, peripheral blood, uninvolved tumor-adjacent lung and tumor were collected and were preserved as a mix of fresh-frozen and FFPE material. For TCR repertoire profiling, the blood samples were analyzed as peripheral blood mononuclear cells.

Sample: peripheral blood, taken before any cancer treatment. Recombination linked TRBV5-4 to TRBJ2-1; the D gene cannot be resolved reliably. The TCR comes from a woman aged 35 to 75 with stage I lung adenocarcinoma. DNA sequence: TGTGCCAGCAGTTCTGGGGTGACCTACAATGAGCAGTTCTTC. Its translation reads: CASSSGVTYNEQFF.